This is a list of T cell receptor beta chains from one sample in a study of cytomegalovirus exposure and HLA in healthy donors. TCRdb's table, derived via immunoSEQ multiplex PCR, lists solely in-frame clones and lacks some. The sample lists around 120,000 clones; approximately 80% were seen once. Sequencing was carried out using PBMCs. The receptors here all came from a man aged 25-45 years in good health and CMV-seropositive. Both conserved end residues are part of each CDR3. D genes are given only for firm matches. Expanded clones get a size class; other rows say once, few or many, or leave the size out.

j_gene: TRBJ1-2
d_gene: .
abundance: .
v_gene: TRBV5-6
CDR3aa: CASSYEVRFYGYTF
CDR3nt: TGTGCCAGCAGCTACGAGGTGCGGTTCTATGGCTACACCTTC

j_gene: TRBJ1-2
d_gene: .
abundance: once
v_gene: TRBV21-1
CDR3aa: CASSKDAGLINYGYTF
CDR3nt: TGTGCCAGCAGCAAAGATGCAGGGCTAATTAACTATGGCTACACCTTC

j_gene: TRBJ2-7
d_gene: .
abundance: .
v_gene: TRBV6-5
CDR3aa: CASSYSGTSSYEQYF
CDR3nt: TGTGCCAGCAGTTACTCAGGTACTAGCTCCTACGAGCAGTACTTC

j_gene: TRBJ1-2
d_gene: .
abundance: .
v_gene: TRBV27
CDR3aa: CASSLSARPVYGYTF
CDR3nt: TGTGCCAGCAGTCTCTCGGCCAGGCCAGTTTATGGCTACACCTTC

j_gene: TRBJ2-3
d_gene: TRBD2
abundance: .
v_gene: TRBV11-3
CDR3aa: CASSDQLARGTDTQYF
CDR3nt: TGTGCCAGCAGCGACCAACTAGCGAGAGGCACAGATACGCAGTATTTT

j_gene: TRBJ1-2
d_gene: .
abundance: .
v_gene: TRBV19
CDR3aa: CASSIRGQTNYGYTF
CDR3nt: TGTGCCAGTAGTATCCGTGGACAGACTAACTATGGCTACACCTTC

j_gene: TRBJ2-2
d_gene: .
abundance: .
v_gene: TRBV7-8
CDR3aa: CASSPPYSRGELFF
CDR3nt: TGTGCCAGCAGCCCTCCGTACAGTCGCGGGGAGCTGTTTTTT

j_gene: TRBJ2-1
d_gene: TRBD1
abundance: .
v_gene: TRBV30
CDR3aa: CAWSEGTGTDEQFF
CDR3nt: TGTGCCTGGAGTGAGGGGACAGGGACTGATGAGCAGTTCTTC

j_gene: TRBJ2-1
d_gene: TRBD2
abundance: few
v_gene: TRBV7-9
CDR3aa: CASSWVAGGPLFF
CDR3nt: TGTGCCAGCAGCTGGGTAGCGGGAGGGCCGTTGTTCTTC

j_gene: TRBJ2-1
d_gene: .
abundance: .
v_gene: TRBV28
CDR3aa: CASRYGASRQFF
CDR3nt: TGTGCCAGCAGGTACGGAGCGTCGAGGCAGTTCTTC

j_gene: TRBJ1-1
d_gene: .
abundance: .
v_gene: TRBV7-9
CDR3aa: CASSPRVNTEAFF
CDR3nt: TGTGCCAGCAGCCCCAGGGTTAACACTGAAGCTTTCTTT

j_gene: TRBJ2-2
d_gene: TRBD1
abundance: .
v_gene: TRBV7-9
CDR3aa: CASSLEVTGATGELFF
CDR3nt: TGTGCCAGCAGCTTAGAGGTGACAGGGGCCACCGGGGAGCTGTTTTTT

j_gene: TRBJ2-5
d_gene: .
abundance: .
v_gene: TRBV7-2
CDR3aa: CASSLAAGETQYF
CDR3nt: TGTGCCAGCAGCTTAGCTGCGGGGGAGACCCAGTACTTC

j_gene: TRBJ1-2
d_gene: .
abundance: .
v_gene: TRBV2
CDR3aa: CASSEAAGLTYGYTF
CDR3nt: TGTGCCAGCAGTGAAGCGGCGGGTTTGACCTATGGCTACACCTTC

j_gene: TRBJ2-7
d_gene: .
abundance: .
v_gene: TRBV11-2
CDR3aa: CASSHRQAYYEQYF
CDR3nt: TGTGCCAGCAGCCATCGACAGGCCTACTACGAGCAGTACTTC

j_gene: TRBJ2-1
d_gene: TRBD2
abundance: .
v_gene: TRBV7-6
CDR3aa: CASSTDREGFNNEQFF
CDR3nt: TGTGCCAGCAGTACGGATCGGGAGGGTTTCAACAATGAGCAGTTCTTC

j_gene: TRBJ2-1
d_gene: .
abundance: .
v_gene: TRBV2
CDR3aa: CASSVSRSSYNEQFF
CDR3nt: TGTGCCAGCAGTGTTTCTAGAAGCTCCTACAATGAGCAGTTCTTC

j_gene: TRBJ1-5
d_gene: TRBD1
abundance: .
v_gene: TRBV18
CDR3aa: CASSPTGGGNQPQHF
CDR3nt: TGTGCCAGCTCACCGACAGGGGGCGGCAATCAGCCCCAGCATTTT

j_gene: TRBJ2-1
d_gene: TRBD1
abundance: .
v_gene: TRBV6-4
CDR3aa: CASSDWDRPYNEQFF
CDR3nt: TGTGCCAGCAGTGACTGGGACAGACCGTACAATGAGCAGTTCTTC

j_gene: TRBJ2-1
d_gene: TRBD2
abundance: .
v_gene: TRBV28
CDR3aa: CASSSGTTLNEQFF
CDR3nt: TGTGCCAGCAGTTCGGGGACTACGCTCAATGAGCAGTTCTTC

j_gene: TRBJ2-5
d_gene: .
abundance: few
v_gene: TRBV28
CDR3aa: CASKGGAETQYF
CDR3nt: TGTGCCAGCAAGGGGGGGGCAGAGACCCAGTACTTC

j_gene: TRBJ2-7
d_gene: .
abundance: few
v_gene: TRBV15
CDR3aa: CATANRAIVGEQYF
CDR3nt: TGTGCCACCGCCAACAGGGCGATAGTTGGCGAGCAGTACTTC

j_gene: TRBJ1-6
d_gene: .
abundance: .
v_gene: TRBV28
CDR3aa: CASRSMTGVVSPLHF
CDR3nt: TGTGCCAGCAGATCAATGACGGGAGTAGTTTCACCCCTCCACTTT

j_gene: TRBJ2-3
d_gene: .
abundance: .
v_gene: TRBV4-3
CDR3aa: CASSQVTYSRDTQYF
CDR3nt: TGCGCCAGCAGCCAGGTGACTTATTCGAGGGATACGCAGTATTTT

j_gene: TRBJ1-5
d_gene: TRBD1
abundance: .
v_gene: TRBV7-9
CDR3aa: CSSSLSRTGVRQPQHF
CDR3nt: TGTTCCAGCAGCTTGTCGAGAACAGGGGTAAGACAGCCCCAGCATTTT

j_gene: TRBJ1-5
d_gene: TRBD1
abundance: .
v_gene: TRBV5-6
CDR3aa: CASSGNRGGNQPQHF
CDR3nt: TGTGCCAGCAGCGGCAACAGGGGCGGCAATCAGCCCCAGCATTTT